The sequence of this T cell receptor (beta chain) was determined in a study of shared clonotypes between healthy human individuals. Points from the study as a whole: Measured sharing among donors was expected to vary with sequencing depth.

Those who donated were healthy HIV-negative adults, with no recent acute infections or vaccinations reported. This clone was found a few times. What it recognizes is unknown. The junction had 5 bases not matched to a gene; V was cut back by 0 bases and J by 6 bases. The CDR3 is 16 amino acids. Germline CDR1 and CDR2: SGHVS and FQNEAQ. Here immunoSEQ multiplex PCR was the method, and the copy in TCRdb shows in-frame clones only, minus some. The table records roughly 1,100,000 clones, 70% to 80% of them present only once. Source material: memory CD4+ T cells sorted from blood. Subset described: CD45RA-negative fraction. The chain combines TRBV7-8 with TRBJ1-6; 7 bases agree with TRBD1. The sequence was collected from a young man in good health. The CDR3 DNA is TGTGCCAGCAGCTTAGCGAGGCAGGGGGGTAATTCACCCCTCCACTTT. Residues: CASSLARQGGNSPLHF.